The T cell receptor beta chain described here comes from a study of OX40 agonist ivuxolimab in advanced cancers. At the level of the study: Treatment received earlier with anti-PD-1, anti-PD-L1 or anti-CTLA-4 agents was allowed, and more than 35% had some.

At cycle 4 day 1, cycle 7 day 1, and baseline, blood was sampled. Concerning this clone itself: Its antigen is unknown.

Study-wide results and limits: With doses of 0.1 to 3.0 mg/kg, CD4+ and CD8+ blood T cells had undergone clonal expansion by week 6.

Assay used: immunoSEQ multiplex PCR; TCRdb lists only in-frame clones, some missing. The sample contains about 69,000 clones, approximately 90% of which appear only once. This sequence was found in an adult with an advanced solid tumor such as melanoma, head and neck, liver or kidney cancer. The sample here was CD4+ or CD8+ T cells sorted from blood, taken in a trial of the OX40 agonist ivuxolimab.

Written as DNA, the CDR3 is TGTGCCAGCAGTGGAGGGCTGGGTCAGCCCCAGCATTTT. It codes for CASSGGLGQPQHF. The chain joins TRBV2 to TRBJ1-5; D remains ambiguous. V was shortened by 4 bases and J by 6 bases, with 10 bases between the two germline ends. CDR3 length: 13 residues. The V gene's germline CDR1 is SNHLY and CDR2 FYNNEI.